This T cell receptor (beta chain) was found in a study of early T cells in non-severe SARS-CoV-2 infection. The study, taken as a whole, reports: Anti-spike CD8 specificities were favored by VDJdb matching, whose results missed private and CD4 specificities.

Turning to this clonotype: Its antigen is unidentified.

Trimming at V came to 5 bases and at J to 3 bases, leaving 5 bases not matched to a gene. The CDR3 contains 15 residues. The V gene's germline CDR1 is SGDLS and CDR2 YYNGEE. TCRdb recomputed calls from the 5' RACE reads with MiXCR, one row per CDR3 protein. The sample records around 86,000 distinct CDR3 sequences, roughly 14% being singletons. The sequence derives from an adult who was a healthcare worker with PCR-confirmed SARS-CoV-2 infection or an uninfected control (not recorded which). The sample taken for sequencing was whole blood. The J gene is TRBJ2-1, the V gene TRBV9; 10 bases are shared with TRBD1. The CDR3 sequence is CASSLRTGGYNEQFF. DNA of the CDR3: TGTGCCAGCAGTCTACGGACAGGGGGCTACAATGAGCAGTTCTTC. Filled out from reference TRBV9 and TRBJ2-1, the complete variable domain reads DSGVTQTPKHLITATGQRVTLRCSPRSGDLSVYWYQQSLDQGLQFLIQYYNGEERAKGNILERFSAQQFPDLHSELNLSSLELGDSALYFCASSLRTGGYNEQFFGPGTRLTVL.